This TCR beta chain was recovered during a study of cytomegalovirus exposure and HLA in healthy donors. Across the study: Earlier findings included more than 95 million unique TCR beta sequences obtained from about 179 million T cells. Whole-study findings and limits: Diagnosis of cytomegalovirus status made by the classifier reportedly showed high specificity and sensitivity. A later analysis reportedly found that, within productive TCRs, an Asian-associated ancestry cluster had fewer N-insertions than the mean observed across the 666 donors. In most subjects, TCR beta sequences reportedly gave accurate predictions of HLA-A and HLA-B alleles.

About this clone itself: What it binds is unknown.

The CDR3 consists of 14 residues. Per germline, CDR1 SGHNT and CDR2 YYREEE (reference sequence). After removal of 5 bases from V and 2 bases from J, the junction contained 4 bases not matched to a gene. The PCR was carried out with 60 Vbeta primers and 13 Jbeta primers. Profiled with immunoSEQ multiplex PCR; TCRdb holds only in-frame clones, not every one. This sample yields 200,000 or so clones, of which about 80% are seen a single time; 1.5% to 2% belongs to the top ten. The V call is TRBV5-4, the J call TRBJ1-2; 9 positions agree with TRBD1. The TCR comes from a young man in good health and CMV-seronegative. Specimen: PBMCs. CDR3 sequence: CASRPGTGNYGYTF. CDR3 in DNA: TGTGCCAGCAGACCCGGGACAGGGAACTATGGCTACACCTTC.